Below are 22 T cell receptor beta chains sequenced from a single sample in a study of blood T cell repertoires in COVID-19. The repertoire was sequenced with immunoSEQ multiplex PCR; TCRdb's copy has only in-frame clones and lacks some. The profile shows about 90,000 clones, less than 85% of them singletons. Source material: peripheral blood. The receptors were gathered from a woman aged 70-85 years with acute or convalescent COVID-19.

The gene calls are TRBV7-3 and TRBJ2-1; TRBD2 aligns across 9 bases. In germline, CDR1 is SGHTA, CDR2 FQGTGA. The CDR3 has 15 amino acids. Unmatched junction bases numbered 7, after V lost 5 bases and J lost 5 bases. CDR3 sequence: CASSASGRSNNEQFF. For the CDR3, the DNA is TGTGCCAGCAGCGCGAGCGGGAGGTCCAACAATGAGCAGTTCTTC. The full variable domain, its missing parts supplied by reference TRBV7-3 and TRBJ2-1, is GAGVSQTPSNKVTEKGKYVELRCDPISGHTALYWYRQSLGQGPEFLIYFQGTGAADDSGLPNDRFFAVRPEGSVSTLKIQRTERGDSAVYLCASSASGRSNNEQFFGPGTRLTVL.

The genes are TRBV3-1 (or the pseudogene TRBV3-2) and TRBJ1-3; a possible D gene is TRBD1 (5 bases). CDR1 and CDR2 from the germline V gene are LGHDT and YNNKEL (reference sequence). V was clipped by 6 bases and J by 0 bases, with 12 bases between them. This CDR3 has 15 residues. The CDR3 sequence is CASSSTGRSGNTIYF. CDR3 DNA: TGTGCCAGCAGTTCCACAGGCCGCTCTGGAAACACCATATATTTT.

This clone came up once. Written as DNA, the CDR3 is TGTGCCAGCAGCTCCCGGGTTTCGAGAACTGAAGCTTTCTTT. This sequence encodes CASSSRVSRTEAFF. V is TRBV11-1 and J is TRBJ1-1; D call uncertain. Trimming cost V 4 bases and J 5 bases, with 14 bases left between them. CDR1 and CDR2 (germline): SGHAT, FQDESV (reference sequence). The CDR3 is 14 amino acids.

The chain links TRBV28 to TRBJ1-1; D is possibly TRBD1 (6 bases). The germline V gene has CDR1 MDHEN and CDR2 SYDVKM. The length of the CDR3 is 17 residues. V lost 6 bases, J lost 4 bases, and 24 bases lay in between. This CDR3 reads CASRFGDRRTWGTEAFF. The DNA of the CDR3 is TGTGCCAGCAGATTTGGTGACAGGAGGACCTGGGGCACTGAAGCTTTCTTT.

This clone has more than one count but fewer than ten. The CDR3 nucleotides read TGTGCCAGCAGGTCCAGCGGGAGGGTCAATGAGCAGTTCTTC. It is translated as CASRSSGRVNEQFF. The V and J genes are TRBV6-5 and TRBJ2-1; TRBD2 agrees at 10 bases. Germline CDR1 and CDR2: MNHEY and SVGAGI. The ends lost 6 bases at V and 6 bases at J; junction bases unmatched: 5. CDR3 size: 14 residues.

The chain uses TRBV6-1 and TRBJ1-1; D ambiguous. The CDR3 has 13 residues. Trimming pared 2 bases from V and 11 bases from J, leaving 15 bases between. Germline V lookup: CDR1 MNHNS, CDR2 SASEGT. CDR3 bases: TGTGCCAGCAGTGAAATGGTCAATCTGAGGGCTTTCTTT. Translation: CASSEMVNLRAFF.

The chain joins TRBV18 to TRBJ1-1; TRBD1 aligns across 9 bases. The CDR3 is made up of 14 amino acids. With 3 bases clipped from V and 4 bases from J, the junction kept 3 bases outside the gene matches. Germline V gives CDR1 KGHSH, CDR2 LQKENI. The DNA for the CDR3 is TGTGCCAGCTCACCTCTACAGGGGGCCACTGAAGCTTTCTTT. Amino acids: CASSPLQGATEAFF.

CDR3 sequence (DNA): TGTGCCAGCAGCCAAGGGGCGGGGGCGCTCGGCCAGCCCCAGCATTTT. As protein: CASSQGAGALGQPQHF. This chain uses TRBV3-1 (or the pseudogene TRBV3-2) with TRBJ1-5; tentatively, D is TRBD1 (6 bases). The CDR3 is 16 amino acids. Germline CDR1 reads LGHDT; CDR2 reads YNNKEL (reference sequence). The ends were cut back, 1 base at V and 7 bases at J, with 17 bases in the middle.

The rearrangement joins TRBV5-4 to TRBJ1-3; TRBD1 matches 8 bases. Unmatched junction bases numbered 8, after V lost 2 bases and J lost 1 base. The length of the CDR3 is 17 residues. Per the germline V gene, CDR1 is SGHNT and CDR2 is YYREEE (reference sequence). This CDR3 is CASSFLGQGPSGNTIYF. The CDR3 nucleotides read TGTGCCAGCAGCTTCCTCGGACAGGGCCCTTCTGGAAACACCATATATTTT.

The chain combines TRBV9 with TRBJ2-5, with TRBD2 matching 12 bases. CDR3 length equals 15 residues. From germline, CDR1 is SGDLS and CDR2 YYNGEE. V lost 4 bases and J lost 4; bases outside the gene matches: 5. CDR3 region: CASSPLAGGRETQYF. DNA of the CDR3: TGTGCCAGCAGCCCCCTAGCGGGGGGGCGAGAGACCCAGTACTTC. Combining the CDR3 with reference TRBV9 and TRBJ2-5 gives the whole variable domain DSGVTQTPKHLITATGQRVTLRCSPRSGDLSVYWYQQSLDQGLQFLIQYYNGEERAKGNILERFSAQQFPDLHSELNLSSLELGDSALYFCASSPLAGGRETQYFGPGTRLLVL.

V and J are TRBV5-1 and TRBJ2-3, with D possibly matching TRBD1 (6 bases). Trimming removed 3 bases from V and 0 bases from J, with 14 bases in between. CDR1 and CDR2 from the germline V gene are SGHRS and YFSETQ. The CDR3 is 16 amino acids. CDR3 bases: TGCGCCAGCAGCTCAAACAGGGCTCTTAGCACAGATACGCAGTATTTT. Protein: CASSSNRALSTDTQYF. The entire variable domain, with the rest obtained from reference TRBV5-1 and TRBJ2-3, is as follows: KAGVTQTPRYLIKTRGQQVTLSCSPISGHRSVSWYQQTPGQGLQFLFEYFSETQRNKGNFPGRFSGRQFSNSRSEMNVSTLELGDSALYLCASSSNRALSTDTQYFGPGTRLTVL.

The genes are TRBV7-3 and TRBJ1-3, with D possibly being TRBD1 (5 bases). Germline V CDR1 and CDR2: SGHTA, FQGTGA. The CDR3 runs to 17 residues. V was pared by 2 bases and J by 0 bases, with 14 bases between. CDR3 DNA: TGTGCCAGCAGCTTAGCGGGACCAGCAAACTCTGGAAACACCATATATTTT. Its protein is CASSLAGPANSGNTIYF. The complete variable domain, with remaining parts taken from reference TRBV7-3 and TRBJ1-3, reads GAGVSQTPSNKVTEKGKYVELRCDPISGHTALYWYRQSLGQGPEFLIYFQGTGAADDSGLPNDRFFAVRPEGSVSTLKIQRTERGDSAVYLCASSLAGPANSGNTIYFGEGSWLTVV.

V usage is TRBV7-9 and J usage is TRBJ2-7; TRBD2 matches at 7 bases. Germline V gives CDR1 SEHNR, CDR2 FQNEAQ (reference sequence). V was pared by 5 bases and J by 3 bases, with 16 bases of the junction left unmatched. CDR3 length: 17 residues. The CDR3 region has the DNA TGTGCCAGCAGCCTCTTCCTGGGGGAGGGGTTGAACTACGAGCAGTACTTC. This encodes CASSLFLGEGLNYEQYF.

This chain links TRBV5-5 with TRBJ2-1; 7 bases match TRBD1. Per germline, CDR1 SGHKS and CDR2 YYEKEE (reference sequence). This CDR3 has 13 residues. The V and J ends lost 1 base and 13 bases, in that order; junction bases with no gene match: 8. CDR3 sequence: CASSLLGQVLQFF. The CDR3 DNA reads TGTGCCAGCAGCTTGTTAGGACAGGTACTTCAGTTCTTC. Combining the CDR3 with reference TRBV5-5 and TRBJ2-1 gives the whole variable domain DAGVTQSPTHLIKTRGQQVTLRCSPISGHKSVSWYQQVLGQGPQFIFQYYEKEERGRGNFPDRFSARQFPNYSSELNVNALLLGDSALYLCASSLLGQVLQFFGPGTRLTVL.

The rearrangement uses TRBV5-1 and TRBJ2-2; 8 bases map to TRBD1. Germline values: CDR1 SGHRS, CDR2 YFSETQ. The CDR3 contains 15 residues. V dropped 3 bases and J dropped 4; count of bases not matched to a gene: 5. As DNA, the CDR3 is TGCGCCAGCAGCTGGAGACAGGGGCTCACCGGGGAGCTGTTTTTT. Amino acid sequence: CASSWRQGLTGELFF. Drawing the rest from reference TRBV5-1 and TRBJ2-2, the complete variable domain is KAGVTQTPRYLIKTRGQQVTLSCSPISGHRSVSWYQQTPGQGLQFLFEYFSETQRNKGNFPGRFSGRQFSNSRSEMNVSTLELGDSALYLCASSWRQGLTGELFFGEGSRLTVL.

A single count supports this clone. The V and J genes are TRBV12-3 or TRBV12-4 and TRBJ1-2; 7 nucleotides agree with TRBD1. V lost 2 bases and J lost 4; bases outside the gene matches: 1. The CDR3 length is 13 residues. The DNA for the CDR3 is TGTGCCAGCAGTTTAAAGGGGGCCTATGGCTACACCTTC. Its translation is CASSLKGAYGYTF.

The gene calls are TRBV5-4 and TRBJ2-7, with 8 bases matching TRBD2. Losses at the gene ends were 4 bases for V and 3 bases for J; bases not matched to a gene: 3. The CDR3 loop spans 13 amino acids. The germline V gene has CDR1 SGHNT and CDR2 YYREEE (reference sequence). CDR3: CASSLRGGYEQYF. In DNA form, the CDR3 reads TGTGCCAGCAGCCTACGGGGGGGCTACGAGCAGTACTTC.

The chain combines TRBV9 with TRBJ2-1; 7 nucleotides align to TRBD2. The CDR3 length is 15 residues. CDR1 is SGDLS, CDR2 YYNGEE, per germline. Trimming removed 0 bases from V and 7 bases from J; junction bases left unmatched: 7. The CDR3 DNA follows: TGTGCCAGCAGCGTAGCCACCGGGAGGTGGAATGAGCAGTTCTTC. Its translation is CASSVATGRWNEQFF. The whole variable domain, remainder taken from reference TRBV9 and TRBJ2-1, is DSGVTQTPKHLITATGQRVTLRCSPRSGDLSVYWYQQSLDQGLQFLIQYYNGEERAKGNILERFSAQQFPDLHSELNLSSLELGDSALYFCASSVATGRWNEQFFGPGTRLTVL.

The rearrangement joins TRBV25-1 to TRBJ2-1, with 12 nucleotides matching TRBD1. In germline, CDR1 is MGHDK, CDR2 SYGVNS. With 6 bases clipped from V and 9 bases from J, the junction kept 9 bases outside the gene matches. The CDR3 has 15 amino acids. The CDR3 nucleotides read TGTGCCAGCAGCTCCCGGGACAGGGGGCGGGGTGAGCAGTTCTTC. As protein: CASSSRDRGRGEQFF.

The chain uses TRBV27 and TRBJ2-7; the match to TRBD1 covers 9 bases. CDR1 is MNHEY and CDR2 is SMNVEV in the germline V gene (reference sequence). The CDR3 is 16 residues long. J gave up 4 bases and V 6 bases, and 13 bases lay outside the gene matches. This CDR3 reads CASSPPGGQGLYEQYF. CDR3 DNA: TGTGCCAGCAGCCCCCCCGGCGGACAGGGGCTATACGAGCAGTACTTC.

This clone was picked up a small number of times. The chain links TRBV7-2 to TRBJ2-7; 8 bases are a match to TRBD1. The CDR3 has 13 amino acids. The V gene's germline CDR1 is SGHTA and CDR2 FQGNSA. Germline trimming cut 4 bases from V and 5 bases from J; bases unmatched to any gene: 4. CDR3 DNA sequence: TGTGCCAGCAGCTCTGTGGACAGGGACGAGCAGTACTTC. It translates to CASSSVDRDEQYF.

This clone occurred many times. The rearrangement links TRBV28 to TRBJ2-7; TRBD1 is a possible D gene (6 bases). V lost 6 bases, J lost 2 bases, and 17 bases lay in between. Germline CDR1 and CDR2: MDHEN and SYDVKM. CDR3 length: 15 residues. The CDR3 sequence is CASSSDSPGTYEQYF. In DNA form, the CDR3 reads TGTGCCAGCAGCTCGGACAGCCCAGGAACCTACGAGCAGTACTTC.